The clone carrying this T cell receptor beta chain was observed a handful of times. Its matching antigen is unknown. This entry is derived from a study of T cells after yellow fever vaccination. The wider study: SMART-Seq v4 Ultra Low Input handled preparation of low-cell-number fractions.

A 5'RACE template-switching step, the method used to make TCR cDNA, added a universal primer site and UMIs. Using its own MiXCR run on the 5' RACE reads, TCRdb lists one record per CDR3 protein. The sample shows approximately 160,000 distinct CDR3 sequences, roughly 6.4% of them seen only once. Study observations and caveats: Though it reached lower strength, the secondary response hit its peak faster, day 5 versus 15. The booster saw the reappearance of most primary-vaccination clones (about 95% CD4, about 85% CD8).

The TCR originated in a man between 18 and 29 years old who received the YFV17D yellow fever vaccine. Here the sequenced sample was CD4+ T cells sorted from PBMCs, taken on the day of the first yellow fever vaccination.

The CDR3 is CASSLLQGEHGYTF. The CDR3 region has the DNA TGCGCCAGCAGCTTGTTACAGGGGGAGCATGGCTACACCTTC. The chain links TRBV5-1 to TRBJ1-2; TRBD1 matches at 8 bases. The CDR3 loop spans 14 amino acids. CDR1 is SGHRS, CDR2 YFSETQ, per germline. Losses at the gene ends were 1 base for V and 6 bases for J; bases not matched to a gene: 5.